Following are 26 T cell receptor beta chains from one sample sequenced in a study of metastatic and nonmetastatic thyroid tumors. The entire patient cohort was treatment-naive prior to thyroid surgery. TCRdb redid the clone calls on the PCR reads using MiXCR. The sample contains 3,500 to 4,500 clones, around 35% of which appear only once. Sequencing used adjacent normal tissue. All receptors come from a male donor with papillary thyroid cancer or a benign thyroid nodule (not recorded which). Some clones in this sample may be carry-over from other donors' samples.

The DNA for the CDR3 is TGCAGTGCCAGACAAGATGGCACAGATACGCAGTATTTT. Protein: CSARQDGTDTQYF. The chain carries TRBV20-1 and TRBJ2-3; D is ambiguous. CDR3 length: 13 amino acids. Germline CDR1 reads DFQATT; CDR2 reads SNEGSKA (reference sequence). The V end was cut by 6 bases, the J end by 1 base, with 11 bases between.

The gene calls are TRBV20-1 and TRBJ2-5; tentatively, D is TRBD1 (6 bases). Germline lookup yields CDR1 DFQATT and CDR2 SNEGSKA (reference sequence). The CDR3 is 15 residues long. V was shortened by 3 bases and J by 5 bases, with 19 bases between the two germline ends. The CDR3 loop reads CSARDSDRIGETQYF. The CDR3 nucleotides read TGCAGTGCTAGGGACTCAGACAGGATTGGGGAGACCCAGTACTTC.

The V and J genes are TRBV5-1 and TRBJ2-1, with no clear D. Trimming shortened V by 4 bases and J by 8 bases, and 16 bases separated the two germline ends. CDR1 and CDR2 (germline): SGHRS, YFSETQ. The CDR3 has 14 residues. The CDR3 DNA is TGCGCCAGCAGCCAAGGGAAGGGTTTCGATGAGCAGTTCTTC. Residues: CASSQGKGFDEQFF.

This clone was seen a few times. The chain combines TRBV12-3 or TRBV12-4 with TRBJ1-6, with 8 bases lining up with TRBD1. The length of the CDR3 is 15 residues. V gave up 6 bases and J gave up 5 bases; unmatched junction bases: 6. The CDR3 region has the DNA TGTGCCAGCAGGGACAGGGTTCCGGATAATTCACCCCTCCACTTT. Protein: CASRDRVPDNSPLHF.

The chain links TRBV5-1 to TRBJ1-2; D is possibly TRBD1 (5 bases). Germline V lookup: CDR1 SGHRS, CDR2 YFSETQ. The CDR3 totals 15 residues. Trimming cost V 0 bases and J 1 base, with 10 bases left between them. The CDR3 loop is CASSLVPGNNYGYTF. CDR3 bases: TGCGCCAGCAGCTTGGTTCCAGGGAATAACTATGGCTACACCTTC.

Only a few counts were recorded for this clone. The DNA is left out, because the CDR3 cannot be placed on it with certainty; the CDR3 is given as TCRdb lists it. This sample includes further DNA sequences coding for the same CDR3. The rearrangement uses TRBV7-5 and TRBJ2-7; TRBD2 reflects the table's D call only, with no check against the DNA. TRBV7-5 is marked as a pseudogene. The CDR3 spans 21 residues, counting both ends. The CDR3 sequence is CISVPEFTPPENAQMPHEQYF.

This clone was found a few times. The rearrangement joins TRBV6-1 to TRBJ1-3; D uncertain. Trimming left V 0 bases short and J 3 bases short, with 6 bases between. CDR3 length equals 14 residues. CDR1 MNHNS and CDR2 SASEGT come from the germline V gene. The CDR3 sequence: CASSEAFRGNTIYF. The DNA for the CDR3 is TGTGCCAGCAGTGAAGCCTTCCGTGGAAACACCATATATTTT.

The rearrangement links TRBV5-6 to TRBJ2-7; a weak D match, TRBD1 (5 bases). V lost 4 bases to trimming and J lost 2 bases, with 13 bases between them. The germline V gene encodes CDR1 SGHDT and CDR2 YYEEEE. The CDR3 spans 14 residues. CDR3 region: CASSPPAGPYEQYF. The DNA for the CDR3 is TGTGCCAGCAGCCCGCCGGCAGGGCCCTACGAGCAGTACTTC.

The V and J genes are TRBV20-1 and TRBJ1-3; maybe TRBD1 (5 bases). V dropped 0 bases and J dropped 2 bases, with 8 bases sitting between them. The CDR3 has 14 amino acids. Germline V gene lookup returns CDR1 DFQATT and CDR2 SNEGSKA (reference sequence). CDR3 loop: CSARETGPGNTIYF. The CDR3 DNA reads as TGCAGTGCTAGAGAAACAGGACCTGGAAACACCATATATTTT.

The CDR3 DNA reads as TGTGCCAGCAGCTTAATGGCAGGGGTAGGCTACACCTTC. This codes for CASSLMAGVGYTF. The gene calls are TRBV7-2 and TRBJ1-2, with D possibly matching TRBD1 (6 bases). The CDR3 is 13 amino acids. The ends were cut back, 2 bases at V and 8 bases at J, with 12 bases in the middle. Per the germline V gene, CDR1 is SGHTA and CDR2 is FQGNSA.

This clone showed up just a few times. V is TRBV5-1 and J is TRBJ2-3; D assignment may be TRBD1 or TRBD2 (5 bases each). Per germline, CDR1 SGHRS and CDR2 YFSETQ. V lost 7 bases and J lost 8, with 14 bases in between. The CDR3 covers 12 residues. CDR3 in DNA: TGCGCCAGCGGGGGTGGGGAATCTACGCAGTATTTT. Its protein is CASGGGESTQYF. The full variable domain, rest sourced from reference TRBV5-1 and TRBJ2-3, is KAGVTQTPRYLIKTRGQQVTLSCSPISGHRSVSWYQQTPGQGLQFLFEYFSETQRNKGNFPGRFSGRQFSNSRSEMNVSTLELGDSALYLCASGGGESTQYFGPGTRLTVL.

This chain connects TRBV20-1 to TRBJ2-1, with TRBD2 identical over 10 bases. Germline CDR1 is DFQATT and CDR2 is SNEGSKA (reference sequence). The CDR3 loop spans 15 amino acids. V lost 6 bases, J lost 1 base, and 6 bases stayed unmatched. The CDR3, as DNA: TGCAGTGCCAAGTCTAGCGGGAGTTCCTACAATGAGCAGTTCTTC. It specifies CSAKSSGSSYNEQFF.

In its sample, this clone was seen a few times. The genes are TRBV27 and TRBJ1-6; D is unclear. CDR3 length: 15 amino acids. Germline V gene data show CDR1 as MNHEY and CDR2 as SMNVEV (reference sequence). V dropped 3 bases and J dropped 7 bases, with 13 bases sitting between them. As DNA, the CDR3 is TGTGCCAGCAGTTTCTCCGGGAGACCGAATTCACCCCTCCACTTT. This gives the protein CASSFSGRPNSPLHF.

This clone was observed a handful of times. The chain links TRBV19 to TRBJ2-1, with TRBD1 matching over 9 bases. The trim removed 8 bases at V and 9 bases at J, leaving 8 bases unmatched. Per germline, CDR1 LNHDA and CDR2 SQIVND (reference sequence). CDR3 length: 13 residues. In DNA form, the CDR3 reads TGTGCCAGTTCAGACAGGGGGGCTGGTGAGCAGTTCTTC. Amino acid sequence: CASSDRGAGEQFF.

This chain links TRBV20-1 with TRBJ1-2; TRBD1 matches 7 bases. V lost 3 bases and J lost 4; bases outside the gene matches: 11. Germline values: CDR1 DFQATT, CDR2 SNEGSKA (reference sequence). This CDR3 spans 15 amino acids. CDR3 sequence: CSASGTARLGYGYTF. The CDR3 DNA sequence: TGCAGTGCTAGCGGGACAGCCCGACTAGGCTATGGCTACACCTTC.

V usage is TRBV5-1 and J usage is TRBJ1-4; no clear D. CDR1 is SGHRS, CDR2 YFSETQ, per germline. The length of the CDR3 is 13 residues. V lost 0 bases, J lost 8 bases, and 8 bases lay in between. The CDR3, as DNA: TGCGCCAGCAGCTTGGACCCGCAGGAAAAACTGTTTTTT. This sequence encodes CASSLDPQEKLFF.

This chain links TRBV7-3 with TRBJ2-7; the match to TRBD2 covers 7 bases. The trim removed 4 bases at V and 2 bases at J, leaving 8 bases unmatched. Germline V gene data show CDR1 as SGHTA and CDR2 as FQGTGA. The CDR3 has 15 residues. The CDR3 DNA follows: TGTGCCAGCAGCTCCTCCAGCGGGAATACCTACGAGCAGTACTTC. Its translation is CASSSSSGNTYEQYF.

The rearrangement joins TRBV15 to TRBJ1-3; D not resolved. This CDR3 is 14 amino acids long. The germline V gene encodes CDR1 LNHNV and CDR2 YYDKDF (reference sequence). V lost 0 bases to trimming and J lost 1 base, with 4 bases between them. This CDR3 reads CATSRDRSGNTIYF. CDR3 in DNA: TGTGCCACCAGCAGAGATCGGTCTGGAAACACCATATATTTT.

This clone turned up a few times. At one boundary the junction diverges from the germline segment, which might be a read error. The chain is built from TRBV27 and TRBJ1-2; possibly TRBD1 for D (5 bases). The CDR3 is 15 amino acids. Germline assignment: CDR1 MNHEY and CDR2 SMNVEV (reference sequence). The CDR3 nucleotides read TGTACCAGCAGTTTATCCCCCCGGGGGTCTTATGGCTACACCTTC. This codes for CTSSLSPRGSYGYTF.

The CDR3 protein is CASSQLAMSSYNEQFF. DNA for the CDR3: TGTGCCAGCAGTCAACTAGCCATGAGCTCCTACAATGAGCAGTTCTTC. The V gene is TRBV27, the J gene TRBJ2-1, with D maybe TRBD2 (6 bases). The CDR3 has 16 amino acids. Germline CDR1 MNHEY, CDR2 SMNVEV (reference sequence). Trimming left V 5 bases short and J 0 bases short, with 14 bases between.

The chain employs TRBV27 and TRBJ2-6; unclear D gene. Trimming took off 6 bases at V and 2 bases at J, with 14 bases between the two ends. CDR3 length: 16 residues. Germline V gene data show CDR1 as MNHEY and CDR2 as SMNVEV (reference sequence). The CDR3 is CASSPTLLAGANVLTF. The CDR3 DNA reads TGTGCCAGCAGCCCTACGCTCTTAGCTGGGGCCAACGTCCTGACTTTC.

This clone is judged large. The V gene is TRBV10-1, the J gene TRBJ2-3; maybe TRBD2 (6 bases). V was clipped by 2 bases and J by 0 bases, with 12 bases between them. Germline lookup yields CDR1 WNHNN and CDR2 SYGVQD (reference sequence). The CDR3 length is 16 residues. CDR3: CASSEGESGSTDTQYF. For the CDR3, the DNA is TGCGCCAGCAGTGAGGGGGAGAGCGGGAGCACAGATACGCAGTATTTT.

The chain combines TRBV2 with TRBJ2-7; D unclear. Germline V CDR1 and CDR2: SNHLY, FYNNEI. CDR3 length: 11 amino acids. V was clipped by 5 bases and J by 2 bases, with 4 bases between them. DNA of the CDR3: TGTGCCAGCAGTCAAACCTACGAGCAGTACTTC. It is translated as CASSQTYEQYF.

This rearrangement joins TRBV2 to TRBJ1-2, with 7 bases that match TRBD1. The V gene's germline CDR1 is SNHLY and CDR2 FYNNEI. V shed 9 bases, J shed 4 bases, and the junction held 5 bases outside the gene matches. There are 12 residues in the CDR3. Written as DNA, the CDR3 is TGTGCCAGTTCGGGACAGAGCTATGGCTACACCTTC. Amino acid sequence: CASSGQSYGYTF.

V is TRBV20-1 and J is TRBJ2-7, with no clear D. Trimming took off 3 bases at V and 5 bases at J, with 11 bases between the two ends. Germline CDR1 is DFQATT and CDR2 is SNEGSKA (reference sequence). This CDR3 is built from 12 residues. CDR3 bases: TGCAGTGCTAGGTCGGATTGGAACGAGCAGTACTTC. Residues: CSARSDWNEQYF.

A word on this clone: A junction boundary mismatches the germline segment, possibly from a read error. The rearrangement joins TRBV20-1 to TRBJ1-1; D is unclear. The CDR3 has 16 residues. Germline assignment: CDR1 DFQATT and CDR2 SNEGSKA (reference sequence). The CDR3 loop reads CSASLFDEAVNPEACF. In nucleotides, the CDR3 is TGCAGTGCTAGTTTATTCGATGAGGCCGTGAACCCTGAAGCTTGCTTT.